The clone carrying this T cell receptor beta chain was seen at least ten times. The antigen remains unidentified. Both TCR beta VDJ combination and CDR3 sequence profiling were carried out. Genomic DNA was the template for this profiling. TCRdb ran MiXCR on the reads and lists one entry per CDR3 protein. Found here are about 110,000 distinct CDR3 sequences, roughly 51% of them singletons; the top ten hold 30% to 40%. The data belong to a study of CD8+CD57+ T cells in acquired aplastic anemia. Study observations and caveats: Controls and patients did not differ significantly in CD8+ Simpson's diversity.

The TCR was taken from a human donor in good health, serving as a control. Sequencing was performed on sorted CD4+, CD8+, or CD8+CD57+ T cells (not recorded which) from PBMCs.

CDR3 loop: CASSLWTPRSGNTIYF. CDR3 nucleotide sequence: TGTGCCAGCAGCTTATGGACTCCGCGCTCTGGAAACACCATATATTTT. V and J are TRBV7-8 and TRBJ1-3; the D is unclear. Looked up from germline, CDR1 is SGHVS and CDR2 is FQNEAQ. Trimming left V 2 bases short and J 0 bases short, with 11 bases between. The CDR3 sequence is 16 residues long. The whole variable domain, remainder taken from reference TRBV7-8 and TRBJ1-3, is GAGVSQSPRYKVAKRGQDVALRCDPISGHVSLFWYQQALGQGPEFLTYFQNEAQLDKSGLPSDRFFAERPEGSVSTLKIQRTQQEDSAVYLCASSLWTPRSGNTIYFGEGSWLTVV.